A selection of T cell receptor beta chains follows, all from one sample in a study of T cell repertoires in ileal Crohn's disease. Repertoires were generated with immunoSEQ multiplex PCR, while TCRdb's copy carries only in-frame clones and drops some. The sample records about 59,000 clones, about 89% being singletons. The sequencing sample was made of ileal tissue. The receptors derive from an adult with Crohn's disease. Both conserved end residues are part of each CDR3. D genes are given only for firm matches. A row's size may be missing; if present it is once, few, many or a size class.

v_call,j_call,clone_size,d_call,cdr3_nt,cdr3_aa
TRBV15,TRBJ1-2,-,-,TGTGCCACCAGCAGAGAACAGGTGGCCCAGGGTGCCCCTGGCTACACCTTC,CATSREQVAQGAPGYTF
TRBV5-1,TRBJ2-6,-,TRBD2,TGCGCCAGCAGAACGATTAAAGGGAGCGGGATCTTAGCTGGGGCCAACGTCCTGACTTTC,CASRTIKGSGILAGANVLTF
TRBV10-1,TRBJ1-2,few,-,TGCGCCAGCAGTGAACGGCAGGGCTATGGCTACACCTTC,CASSERQGYGYTF
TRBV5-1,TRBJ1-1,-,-,TGCGCCAGCATACAGGGCGGTGGGAACACTGAAGCTTTCTTT,CASIQGGGNTEAFF
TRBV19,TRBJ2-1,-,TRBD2,TGTGCCAGTAGTATAGTTACAGGGACTAGAGTTCCGTTCTTC,CASSIVTGTRVPFF
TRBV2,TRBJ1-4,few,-,TGTGCCAGCAGCGGATTACAGGTTCTTCTGTTTTTT,CASSGLQVLLFF
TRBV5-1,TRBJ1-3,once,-,TGCGCCAGCAGCTTACAGGGTGGATCTGGAAACACCATATATTTT,CASSLQGGSGNTIYF
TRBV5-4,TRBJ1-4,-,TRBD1,TGTGCCAGCAGCGAAGCCGGGACAGTTAATGAAAAACTGTTTTTT,CASSEAGTVNEKLFF
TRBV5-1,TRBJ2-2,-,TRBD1,TGCGCCAGCCGCCGCTCTCCGGGACAGGGGGCCGGGGAGCTGTTTTTT,CASRRSPGQGAGELFF
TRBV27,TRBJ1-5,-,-,TGTGCCAGCAGTTTATCGAGGGTCGGGGACCAGCATTTT,CASSLSRVGDQHF
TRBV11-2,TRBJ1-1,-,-,TGTGCCAGCAGCTACCTCTCGGGGGGCACTGAAGCTTTCTTT,CASSYLSGGTEAFF
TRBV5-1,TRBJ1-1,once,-,TGCGCCAGCAGCTCGGTTAGTGTCACTGAAGCTTTCTTT,CASSSVSVTEAFF
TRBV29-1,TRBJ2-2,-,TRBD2,TGCAGCGTTGAAGAGTGGACTAGCGGGTTCAACACCGGGGAGCTGTTTTTT,CSVEEWTSGFNTGELFF
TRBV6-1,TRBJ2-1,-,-,TGTGCCAGCAAGTTTTTGACCGTGGGGGGAGAACAGTTCTTC,CASKFLTVGGEQFF
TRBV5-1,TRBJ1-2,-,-,TGCGCCAGCAGCTTGAATTCGTTGGTCGGCAGGCATGGCTACACCTTC,CASSLNSLVGRHGYTF
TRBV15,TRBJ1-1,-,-,TGTGCCACCAGCAGAGAGATAGCGGGCACTGAAGCTTTCTTT,CATSREIAGTEAFF
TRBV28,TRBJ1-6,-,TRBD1,TGTGCCAGCAGAATGGGACAGGCCGATTCACCCCTCCACTTT,CASRMGQADSPLHF
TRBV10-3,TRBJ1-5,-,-,TGTGCCATCAGTGAGCTCGGTCAGGATCAGCCCCAGCATTTT,CAISELGQDQPQHF
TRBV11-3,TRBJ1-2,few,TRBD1,TGTGCCAGCAGACGGACAGGGGAGGGCTATGGCTACACCTTC,CASRRTGEGYGYTF
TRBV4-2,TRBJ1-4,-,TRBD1,TGTGCCAGCAGCCAGGGGCTACAGGGGGAAGAAAAACTGTTTTTT,CASSQGLQGEEKLFF
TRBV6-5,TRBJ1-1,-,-,TGTGCCAGCAGTCGCCCGGCCTCCGGGGACACTGAAGCTTTCTTT,CASSRPASGDTEAFF
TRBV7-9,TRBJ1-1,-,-,TGTGCCACCCAGTGGGGGGACAACACTGAAGCTTTCTTT,CATQWGDNTEAFF
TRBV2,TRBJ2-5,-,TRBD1,TGTGCCAGCAGAAACAGGACAGGGGGAGAGACCCAGTACTTC,CASRNRTGGETQYF
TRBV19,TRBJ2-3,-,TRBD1,TGTGCCAGTAGTACGCGCCAACCGGGACAGAAAGACCTAACCAGCACAGATACGCAGTATTTT,CASSTRQPGQKDLTSTDTQYF
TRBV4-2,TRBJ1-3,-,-,TGTGCCAGCAGCCAAGGGCGGGCGGGGGCAAATGGAAACACCATATATTTT,CASSQGRAGANGNTIYF
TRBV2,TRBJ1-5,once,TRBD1,TGTGCCAGCAGTGTGGGACAGGGAGGGGATCAGCCCCAGCATTTT,CASSVGQGGDQPQHF
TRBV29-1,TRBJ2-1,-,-,TGCAGCGCGTTACAGGGGAGGAATGAGCAGTTCTTC,CSALQGRNEQFF
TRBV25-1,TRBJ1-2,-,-,TGTGCCAGCAGTGGACAGGTTGGCTACACCTTC,CASSGQVGYTF
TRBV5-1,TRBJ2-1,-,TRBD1,TGCGCCAGCAGCGCCGGGCCGGGACAGGGGGGCAATGAGCAGTTCTTC,CASSAGPGQGGNEQFF
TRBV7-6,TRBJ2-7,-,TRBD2,TGTGCCAGCAGCTTATTCCCTATGTCTAGCGGGCTCTACGAGCAGTACTTC,CASSLFPMSSGLYEQYF
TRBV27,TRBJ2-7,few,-,TGTGCCAGCAGTTTAGACGGAGGCTACGAGCAGTACTTC,CASSLDGGYEQYF
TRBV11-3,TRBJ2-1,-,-,TGTGCCAGCAGCGGGAGACACTACAATGAGCAGTTCTTC,CASSGRHYNEQFF
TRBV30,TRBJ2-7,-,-,TGTGCCTGGAGTGCAGGTGGGCTCTACGAGCAGTACTTC,CAWSAGGLYEQYF
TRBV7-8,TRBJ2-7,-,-,TGTGCCAGCAGCTTAATAGTACAGGGTCGCGAGCAGTACTTC,CASSLIVQGREQYF
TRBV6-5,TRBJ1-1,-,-,TGTGCCAGCCGAGGCTACGGAGCTTTCTTT,CASRGYGAFF
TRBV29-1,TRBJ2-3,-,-,TGCAGCGTTGAAATCCCAGGATCAGATACGCAGTATTTT,CSVEIPGSDTQYF
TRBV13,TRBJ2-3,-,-,TGTGCCAGCAGCTTAGGCAGAGATACGCAGTATTTT,CASSLGRDTQYF
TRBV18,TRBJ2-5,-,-,TGTGCCAGCTCATCGACAGAGCATGAGACCCAGTACTTC,CASSSTEHETQYF
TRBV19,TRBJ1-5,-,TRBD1,TGTGCCAGTAGTGCCATCTGGACAGGGTACGACAATCAGCCCCAGCATTTT,CASSAIWTGYDNQPQHF
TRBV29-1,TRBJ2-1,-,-,TGCAGCGGATCCGGGACAATTAGATACAATGAGCAGTTCTTC,CSGSGTIRYNEQFF
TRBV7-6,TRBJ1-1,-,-,TGTGCCAGCAGGCCTGCAGGGAACACTGAAGCTTTCTTT,CASRPAGNTEAFF
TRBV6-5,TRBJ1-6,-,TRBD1,TGTGCCAGCAGGGGACAGGGAAAGGATTCACCCCTCCACTTT,CASRGQGKDSPLHF
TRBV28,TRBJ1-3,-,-,TGTGCCAGCAGTTTTCTCCGGACAGACTCTGGAAACACCATATATTTT,CASSFLRTDSGNTIYF
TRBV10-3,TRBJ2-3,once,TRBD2,TGTGCCATCAGTGAAGGGCTAGCGGGCACAGATACGCAGTATTTT,CAISEGLAGTDTQYF
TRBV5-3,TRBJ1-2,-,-,TGTGCCAGAAGCCTGGGGGGACACCCATATGGCTACACCTTC,CARSLGGHPYGYTF
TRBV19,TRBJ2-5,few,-,TGTGCCAGTAGTATACGGGAGACCCAGTACTTC,CASSIRETQYF
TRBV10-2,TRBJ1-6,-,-,TGCGCCACGACCGTCCACGCGGGTTCACCCCTCCACTTT,CATTVHAGSPLHF
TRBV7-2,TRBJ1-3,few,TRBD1,TGTGCCAGCAGCTTAGTCGAGGGGGCGAGAGGAAACACCATATATTTT,CASSLVEGARGNTIYF
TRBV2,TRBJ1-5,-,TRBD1,TGTGCCAGCAGTGCGGACAGGGGCAATCAGCCCCAGCATTTT,CASSADRGNQPQHF
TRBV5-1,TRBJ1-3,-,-,TGCGCCAGCAGCTTCGCAGGGTTAGGAAACACCATATATTTT,CASSFAGLGNTIYF
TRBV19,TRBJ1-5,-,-,TGTGCCAGTAGTATGACCCCCGGCGGATTCAATCAGCCCCAGCATTTT,CASSMTPGGFNQPQHF
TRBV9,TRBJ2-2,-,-,TGTGCCAGCAGCCGCGGCTGGGGGCTCAACACCGGGGAGCTGTTTTTT,CASSRGWGLNTGELFF
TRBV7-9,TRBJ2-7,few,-,TGTGCCAGCAGCATCGGGACACCCGCCAGAGAGCAGTACTTC,CASSIGTPAREQYF